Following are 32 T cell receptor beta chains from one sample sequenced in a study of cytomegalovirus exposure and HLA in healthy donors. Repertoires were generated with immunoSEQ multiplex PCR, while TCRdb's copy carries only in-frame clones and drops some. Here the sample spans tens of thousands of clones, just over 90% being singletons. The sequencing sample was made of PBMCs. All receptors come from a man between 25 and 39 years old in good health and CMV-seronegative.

The CDR3 sequence is CASSIGIRDSYEQYF. The CDR3 bases are TGTGCCAGTAGTATCGGGATAAGGGACAGCTACGAGCAGTACTTC. The genes are TRBV19 and TRBJ2-7; TRBD1 matches 7 bases. Looked up from germline, CDR1 is LNHDA and CDR2 is SQIVND (reference sequence). The CDR3 sequence is 15 residues long. The J segment lost 3 bases and the V segment lost 3 bases, leaving 8 bases of the junction unmatched.

CDR3 sequence reads: CATARGTGGDRFGYTF. The CDR3 nucleotides are TGTGCCACCGCGAGGGGTACAGGGGGCGATCGATTTGGCTACACCTTC. V gene TRBV19 combines with J gene TRBJ1-2; 9 bases match TRBD1. J lost 7 bases, V lost 10 bases, and 19 bases had no gene match. The CDR3 covers 16 residues. Germline loops: CDR1 LNHDA, CDR2 SQIVND (reference sequence).

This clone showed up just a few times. The DNA for the CDR3 is TGTGCCAGCAGTGAAACGGGCGCCGGGACATCTAATTCACCCCTCCACTTT. Translating it yields CASSETGAGTSNSPLHF. The J gene is TRBJ1-6, the V gene TRBV2; possible D gene TRBD1, 6 bases. CDR1 and CDR2 from the germline V gene are SNHLY and FYNNEI. The CDR3 covers 17 residues. The germline V and J ends were trimmed by 2 bases and 6 bases, with 17 bases remaining between them.

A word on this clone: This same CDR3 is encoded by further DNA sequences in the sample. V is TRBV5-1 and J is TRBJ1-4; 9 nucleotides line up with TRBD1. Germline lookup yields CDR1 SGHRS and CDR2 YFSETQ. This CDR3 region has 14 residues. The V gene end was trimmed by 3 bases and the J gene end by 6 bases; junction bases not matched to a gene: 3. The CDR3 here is CASSSRTGDEKLFF. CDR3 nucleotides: TGCGCCAGCAGCTCTAGGACAGGGGATGAAAAACTGTTTTTT.

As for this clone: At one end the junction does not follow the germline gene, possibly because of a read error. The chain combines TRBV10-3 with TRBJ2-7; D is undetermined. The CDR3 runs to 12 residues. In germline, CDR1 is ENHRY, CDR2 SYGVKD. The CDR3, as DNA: TGTGCCATCAGTGAGTCGAATGATGAGCGGTACTTC. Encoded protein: CAISESNDERYF.

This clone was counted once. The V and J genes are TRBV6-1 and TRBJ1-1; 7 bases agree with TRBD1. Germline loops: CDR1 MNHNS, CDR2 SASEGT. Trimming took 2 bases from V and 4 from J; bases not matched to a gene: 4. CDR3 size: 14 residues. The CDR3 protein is CASSEQPGGTEAFF. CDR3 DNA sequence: TGTGCCAGCAGTGAACAACCAGGGGGCACTGAAGCTTTCTTT.

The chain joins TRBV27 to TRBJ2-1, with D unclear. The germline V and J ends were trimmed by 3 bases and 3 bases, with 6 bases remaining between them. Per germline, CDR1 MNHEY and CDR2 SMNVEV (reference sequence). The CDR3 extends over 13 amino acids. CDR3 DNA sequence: TGTGCCAGCAGTTTGGGCCTCTACAATGAGCAGTTCTTC. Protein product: CASSLGLYNEQFF.

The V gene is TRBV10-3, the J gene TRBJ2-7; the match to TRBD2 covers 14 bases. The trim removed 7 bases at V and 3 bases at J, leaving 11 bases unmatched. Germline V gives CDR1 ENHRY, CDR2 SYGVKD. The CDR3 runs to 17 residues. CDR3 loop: CAITAGLAGAGSYEQYF. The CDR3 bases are TGTGCCATCACTGCGGGACTAGCGGGAGCAGGGAGCTACGAGCAGTACTTC.

CDR3 in DNA: TGTGCCAGCAGTCCAGCGGGAGTTACCACAGATACGCAGTATTTT. Translated: CASSPAGVTTDTQYF. This chain joins TRBV6-5 and TRBJ2-3; 8 positions agree with TRBD2. Germline V gene sequence: CDR1 MNHEY, CDR2 SVGAGI. The CDR3 has 15 amino acids. J was trimmed by 2 bases and V by 5 bases; bases with no gene match: 6.

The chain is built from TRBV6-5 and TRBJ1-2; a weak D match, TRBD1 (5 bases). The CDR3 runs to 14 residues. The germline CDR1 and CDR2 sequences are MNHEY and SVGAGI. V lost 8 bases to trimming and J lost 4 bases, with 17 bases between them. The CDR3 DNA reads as TGTGCCAGCGGATGGGGGGACCTGGGCTATGGCTACACCTTC. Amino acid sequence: CASGWGDLGYGYTF.

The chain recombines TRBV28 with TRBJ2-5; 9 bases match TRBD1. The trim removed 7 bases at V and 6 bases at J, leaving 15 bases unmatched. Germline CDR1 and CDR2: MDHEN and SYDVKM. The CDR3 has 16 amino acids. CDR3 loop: CASKTTGTGRLKTQYF. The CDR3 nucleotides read TGTGCCAGCAAAACTACCGGGACAGGGAGGTTAAAGACCCAGTACTTC.

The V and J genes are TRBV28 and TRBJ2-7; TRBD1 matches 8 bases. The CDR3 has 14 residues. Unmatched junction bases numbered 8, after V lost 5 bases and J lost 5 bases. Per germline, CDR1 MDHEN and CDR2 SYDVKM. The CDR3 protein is CASSPDRGSDEQYF. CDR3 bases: TGTGCCAGCAGTCCCGACAGGGGCTCTGACGAGCAGTACTTC.

CDR3 amino acids: CASSLAAGGPITNEQFF. The CDR3, as DNA: TGTGCCAGCAGCTTGGCGGCGGGGGGGCCAATTACAAATGAGCAGTTCTTC. V gene TRBV5-4 combines with J gene TRBJ2-1, with 9 bases lining up with TRBD2. This CDR3 region has 17 residues. V lost 0 bases to trimming and J lost 7 bases; unmatched junction nucleotides: 11. In germline, CDR1 is SGHNT, CDR2 YYREEE (reference sequence).

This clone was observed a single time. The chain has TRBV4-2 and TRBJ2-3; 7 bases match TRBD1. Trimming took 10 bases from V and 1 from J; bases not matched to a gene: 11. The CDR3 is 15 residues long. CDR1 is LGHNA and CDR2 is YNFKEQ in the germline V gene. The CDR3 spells CATRLRDRRTDTQYF. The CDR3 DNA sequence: TGTGCCACCAGACTCCGGGACAGACGCACAGATACGCAGTATTTT.

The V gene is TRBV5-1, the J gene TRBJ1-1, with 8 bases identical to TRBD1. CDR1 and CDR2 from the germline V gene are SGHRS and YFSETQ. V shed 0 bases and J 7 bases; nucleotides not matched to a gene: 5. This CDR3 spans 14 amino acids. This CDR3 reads CASSLGDRGIEAFF. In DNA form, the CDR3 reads TGCGCCAGCAGCTTGGGAGACAGGGGAATTGAAGCTTTCTTT.

The CDR3 nucleotides read TGTGCCAGCAGCCGGGGCCGGGACTCCTACTCCTACGAGCAGTACTTC. This encodes CASSRGRDSYSYEQYF. The chain uses TRBV28 and TRBJ2-7, with TRBD2 as a possible D gene (6 bases). The V and J ends lost 6 bases and 0 bases respectively, with 18 bases between them. The CDR3 is 16 residues long. Germline V gives CDR1 MDHEN, CDR2 SYDVKM.

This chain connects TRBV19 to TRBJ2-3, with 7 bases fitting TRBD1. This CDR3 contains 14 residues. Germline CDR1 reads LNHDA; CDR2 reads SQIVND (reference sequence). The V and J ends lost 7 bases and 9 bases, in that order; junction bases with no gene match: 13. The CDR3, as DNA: TGTGCCAGTACCCCCGGGACAGCTGGGGCAACGCAGTATTTT. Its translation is CASTPGTAGATQYF.

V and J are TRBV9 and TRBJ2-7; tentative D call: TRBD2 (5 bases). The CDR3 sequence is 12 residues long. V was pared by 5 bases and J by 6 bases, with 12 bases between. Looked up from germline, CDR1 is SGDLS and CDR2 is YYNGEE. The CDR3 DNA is TGTGCCAGCAGTTCAGGACTTACCGAGCAGTACTTC. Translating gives CASSSGLTEQYF.

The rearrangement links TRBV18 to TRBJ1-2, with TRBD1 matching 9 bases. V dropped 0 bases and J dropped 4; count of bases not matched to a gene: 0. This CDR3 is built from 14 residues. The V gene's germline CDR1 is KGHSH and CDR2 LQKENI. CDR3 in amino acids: CASSPPGQGYGYTF. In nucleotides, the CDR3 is TGTGCCAGCTCACCACCGGGACAGGGCTATGGCTACACCTTC.

The CDR3 sequence is CASREDSYNEQFF. The CDR3 coding sequence is TGTGCCAGCCGGGAGGACTCCTACAATGAGCAGTTCTTC. The chain employs TRBV25-1 and TRBJ2-1; 7 bases fit TRBD2. V dropped 8 bases and J dropped 0; count of bases not matched to a gene: 1. The germline CDR1 and CDR2 sequences are MGHDK and SYGVNS. The CDR3 is 13 residues long. The whole variable domain, filled in from reference TRBV25-1 and TRBJ2-1, reads EADIYQTPRYLVIGTGKKITLECSQTMGHDKMYWYQQDPGMELHLIHYSYGVNSTEKGDLSSESTVSRIRTEHFPLTLESARPSHTSQYLCASREDSYNEQFFGPGTRLTVL.

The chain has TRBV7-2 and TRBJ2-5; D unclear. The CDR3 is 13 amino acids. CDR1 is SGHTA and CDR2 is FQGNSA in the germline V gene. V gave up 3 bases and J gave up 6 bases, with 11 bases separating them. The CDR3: CASSFLPQKTQYF. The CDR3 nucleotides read TGTGCCAGCAGCTTTCTCCCACAGAAGACCCAGTACTTC.

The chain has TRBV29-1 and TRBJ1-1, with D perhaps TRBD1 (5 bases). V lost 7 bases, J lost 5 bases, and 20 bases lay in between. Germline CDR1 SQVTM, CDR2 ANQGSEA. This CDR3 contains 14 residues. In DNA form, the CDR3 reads TGCAGCGCCCAACGTGGAGGGGCGCGAACTGAAGCTTTCTTT. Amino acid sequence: CSAQRGGARTEAFF.

This CDR3 is CASSPYRGFDTGELFF. CDR3 DNA sequence: TGTGCCAGCAGTCCATACAGGGGTTTTGACACCGGGGAGCTGTTTTTT. The rearrangement joins TRBV27 to TRBJ2-2; 7 nucleotides line up with TRBD1. Germline V gives CDR1 MNHEY, CDR2 SMNVEV (reference sequence). Losses at the gene ends were 5 bases for V and 3 bases for J; bases not matched to a gene: 9. The CDR3 is made up of 16 amino acids.

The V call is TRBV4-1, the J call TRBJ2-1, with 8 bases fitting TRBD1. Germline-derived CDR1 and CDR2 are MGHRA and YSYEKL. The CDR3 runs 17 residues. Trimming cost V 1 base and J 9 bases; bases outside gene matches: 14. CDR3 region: CASSQAAGGLVKGEQFF. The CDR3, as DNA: TGCGCCAGCAGCCAAGCGGCAGGGGGCTTGGTAAAGGGTGAGCAGTTCTTC.

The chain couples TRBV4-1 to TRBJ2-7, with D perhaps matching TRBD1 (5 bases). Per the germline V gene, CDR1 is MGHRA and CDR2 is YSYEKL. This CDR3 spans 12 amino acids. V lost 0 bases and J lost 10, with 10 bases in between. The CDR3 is CASSQDGAFQYF. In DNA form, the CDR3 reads TGCGCCAGCAGCCAAGATGGGGCCTTTCAGTACTTC.

CDR3 sequence reads: CASSFGGGSRPYEQYF. CDR3 DNA sequence: TGTGCCAGCAGTTTTGGTGGGGGGTCGCGCCCATACGAGCAGTACTTC. The gene calls are TRBV28 and TRBJ2-7; D perhaps matches TRBD2 (6 bases). Trimming left V 3 bases short and J 4 bases short, with 19 bases between. Germline assignment: CDR1 MDHEN and CDR2 SYDVKM. The CDR3 extends over 16 amino acids. The whole variable domain, filled in from reference TRBV28 and TRBJ2-7, reads DVKVTQSSRYLVKRTGEKVFLECVQDMDHENMFWYRQDPGLGLRLIYFSYDVKMKEKGDIPEGYSVSREKKERFSLILESASTNQTSMYLCASSFGGGSRPYEQYFGPGTRLTVT.

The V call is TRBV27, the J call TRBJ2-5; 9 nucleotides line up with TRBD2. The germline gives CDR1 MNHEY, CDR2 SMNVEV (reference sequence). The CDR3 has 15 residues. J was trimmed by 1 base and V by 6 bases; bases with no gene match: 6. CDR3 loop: CASRVAGGTQETQYF. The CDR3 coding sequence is TGTGCCAGCAGGGTCGCGGGGGGGACCCAAGAGACCCAGTACTTC.

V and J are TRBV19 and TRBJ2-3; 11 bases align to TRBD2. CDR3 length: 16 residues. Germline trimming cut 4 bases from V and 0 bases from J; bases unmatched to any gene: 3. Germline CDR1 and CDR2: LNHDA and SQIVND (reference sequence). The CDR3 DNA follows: TGTGCCAGTAGTACTCGGACTAGCGGGAGCACAGATACGCAGTATTTT. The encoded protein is CASSTRTSGSTDTQYF. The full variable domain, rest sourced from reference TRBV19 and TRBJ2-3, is DGGITQSPKYLFRKEGQNVTLSCEQNLNHDAMYWYRQDPGQGLRLIYYSQIVNDFQKGDIAEGYSVSREKKESFPLTVTSAQKNPTAFYLCASSTRTSGSTDTQYFGPGTRLTVL.

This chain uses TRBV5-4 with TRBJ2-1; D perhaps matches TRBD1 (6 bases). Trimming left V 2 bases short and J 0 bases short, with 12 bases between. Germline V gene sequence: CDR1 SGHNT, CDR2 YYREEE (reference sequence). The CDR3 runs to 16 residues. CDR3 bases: TGTGCCAGCAGCTTTCCGAGGGGGAGCTCCTACAATGAGCAGTTCTTC. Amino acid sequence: CASSFPRGSSYNEQFF.

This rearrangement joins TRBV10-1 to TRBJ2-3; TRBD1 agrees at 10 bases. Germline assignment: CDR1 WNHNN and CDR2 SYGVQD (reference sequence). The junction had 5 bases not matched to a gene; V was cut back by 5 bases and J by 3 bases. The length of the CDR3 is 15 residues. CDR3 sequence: CASSTGTGVTDTQYF. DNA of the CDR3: TGCGCCAGCAGTACCGGGACAGGGGTAACAGATACGCAGTATTTT.

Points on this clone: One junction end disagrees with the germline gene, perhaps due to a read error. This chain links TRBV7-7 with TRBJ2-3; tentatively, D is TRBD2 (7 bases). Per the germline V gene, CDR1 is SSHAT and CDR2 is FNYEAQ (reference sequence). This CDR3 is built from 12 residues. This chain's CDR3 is CASSYKGGEQYF. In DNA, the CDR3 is TGTGCTAGCAGCTATAAAGGGGGGGAGCAGTATTTT.

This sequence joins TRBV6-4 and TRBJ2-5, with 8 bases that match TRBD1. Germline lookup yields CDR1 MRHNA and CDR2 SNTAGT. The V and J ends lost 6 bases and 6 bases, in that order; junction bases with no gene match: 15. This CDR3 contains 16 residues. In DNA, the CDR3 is TGTGCCAGCAGCGTACCGACCTACAGGGGGTGGAAGACCCAGTACTTC. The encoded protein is CASSVPTYRGWKTQYF.